These 12 T cell receptor beta chains were sequenced from one sample in a study of response to subunit inactivated influenza vaccine. Using its own MiXCR run on the RT-PCR reads, TCRdb lists one record per CDR3 protein. The sample shows 590,000 or so distinct CDR3 sequences, less than 15% of them seen only once. The sequences come from PBMCs from blood, collected around 14 days before vaccination. The origin of the receptors is a man aged 50-60 years who received an inactivated influenza vaccine.

This clonotype was seen a few times. This chain links TRBV4-1 with TRBJ1-1, with no clear D. Trimming removed 0 bases at V and 3 bases at J, with 11 bases between. This CDR3 is built from 15 residues. The germline V gene has CDR1 MGHRA and CDR2 YSYEKL. The CDR3 region is CASSQDWPRDTEAFF. Here the CDR3 DNA reads TGCGCCAGCAGCCAAGATTGGCCCCGGGACACTGAAGCTTTCTTT.

This clonotype was seen repeatedly, ten times or more. The V and J genes are TRBV27 and TRBJ2-7; D is possibly TRBD1 (6 bases). V was trimmed by 1 base and J by 3 bases, leaving 13 bases between them. The length of the CDR3 is 15 residues. Germline V gives CDR1 MNHEY, CDR2 SMNVEV (reference sequence). The CDR3, as DNA: TGTGCCAGCAGTTTATTCCCGGGACAAAGCTACGAGCAGTACTTC. This codes for CASSLFPGQSYEQYF.

The CDR3 coding sequence is TGTGCCAGCAGCTTAGACGTGCTCGCTGGTGGAGCTTTCTTT. This gives the protein CASSLDVLAGGAFF. This chain links TRBV7-2 with TRBJ1-1; D is undetermined. This CDR3 is 14 amino acids long. V lost 1 base, J lost 10 bases, and 16 bases lay in between. Germline V gives CDR1 SGHTA, CDR2 FQGNSA.

The chain is built from TRBV25-1 and TRBJ1-1; no clear D gene. Germline-derived CDR1 and CDR2 are MGHDK and SYGVNS. V lost 1 base and J 0 bases, leaving 15 bases between the germline ends. The CDR3 consists of 17 residues. This CDR3 reads CASSESRVFGVNTEAFF. The CDR3 coding sequence is TGTGCCAGCAGTGAATCGCGGGTTTTTGGGGTGAACACTGAAGCTTTCTTT.

This clonotype was seen only a few times. The V gene is TRBV5-5, the J gene TRBJ2-5; D is uncertain. V lost 2 bases and J 5 bases, leaving 13 bases between the germline ends. CDR1 and CDR2 (germline): SGHKS, YYEKEE (reference sequence). This CDR3 comprises 14 residues. The CDR3 DNA reads as TGTGCCAGCAGCTTCCGTCCCCAGCCGGAGACCCAGTACTTC. Translation: CASSFRPQPETQYF.

This clonotype has just a few counts. J is TRBJ2-3 and V is TRBV6-6, with 12 positions matching TRBD2. The germline gives CDR1 MNHNY, CDR2 SVGAGI (reference sequence). This CDR3 has 15 residues. J gave up 4 bases and V 6 bases, and 5 bases lay outside the gene matches. This chain's CDR3 is CASRRLAGESDTQYF. DNA for the CDR3: TGTGCCAGCAGGAGACTAGCGGGAGAGTCAGATACGCAGTATTTT.

This clonotype was observed a few times. The genes are TRBV5-1 and TRBJ2-1; TRBD1 matches at 9 bases. Germline values: CDR1 SGHRS, CDR2 YFSETQ. This CDR3 region has 16 residues. Trimming at V came to 3 bases and at J to 9 bases, leaving 13 bases not matched to a gene. CDR3 bases: TGCGCCAGCAGCTACTCCGGGACAGGGTTGATTACTGAGCAGTTCTTC. Translation: CASSYSGTGLITEQFF.

The chain has TRBV28 and TRBJ2-7; D unresolved. The germline V and J ends were trimmed by 4 bases and 5 bases, with 6 bases remaining between them. The germline V gene encodes CDR1 MDHEN and CDR2 SYDVKM. The CDR3 totals 11 residues. The DNA of the CDR3 is TGTGCCAGCAGTTCCAGAAACGAGCAGTACTTC. Its translation is CASSSRNEQYF. The variable domain in full, with the rest retrieved from reference TRBV28 and TRBJ2-7, is DVKVTQSSRYLVKRTGEKVFLECVQDMDHENMFWYRQDPGLGLRLIYFSYDVKMKEKGDIPEGYSVSREKKERFSLILESASTNQTSMYLCASSSRNEQYFGPGTRLTVT.

This clonotype was seen at least ten times. The gene calls are TRBV29-1 and TRBJ2-5; the D gene is possibly TRBD2 (5 bases). Germline V lookup: CDR1 SQVTM, CDR2 ANQGSEA. This CDR3 has 16 residues. Trimming removed 0 bases from V and 0 bases from J, with 14 bases in between. DNA of the CDR3: TGCAGCGTTGAAGACGGGATAGCGACATACCAAGAGACCCAGTACTTC. Protein sequence: CSVEDGIATYQETQYF. Combining the CDR3 with reference TRBV29-1 and TRBJ2-5 gives the whole variable domain SAVISQKPSRDICQRGTSLTIQCQVDSQVTMMFWYRQQPGQSLTLIATANQGSEATYESGFVIDKFPISRPNLTFSTLTVSNMSPEDSSIYLCSVEDGIATYQETQYFGPGTRLLVL.

This rearrangement joins TRBV11-1 to TRBJ2-1; D could derive from TRBD1 or TRBD2 (5 bases each). The germline V gene has CDR1 SGHAT and CDR2 FQDESV (reference sequence). This CDR3 comprises 13 residues. Trimming shortened V by 5 bases and J by 9 bases, and 14 bases separated the two germline ends. The CDR3 spells CASSREGRGEQFF. CDR3 DNA: TGTGCCAGCAGCAGAGAGGGAAGGGGTGAGCAGTTCTTC.

The gene calls are TRBV27 and TRBJ2-7; D is perhaps TRBD2 (6 bases). CDR3 size: 17 residues. The V gene's germline CDR1 is MNHEY and CDR2 SMNVEV (reference sequence). Trimming took off 0 bases at V and 0 bases at J, with 15 bases between the two ends. The CDR3 loop reads CASSLSRPRGYSYEQYF. CDR3 bases: TGTGCCAGCAGTTTATCGAGGCCGCGGGGATACTCCTACGAGCAGTACTTC.

The table lists this clonotype with a few counts. The chain carries TRBV27 and TRBJ2-7, with 10 bases aligning to TRBD2. Germline CDR1 reads MNHEY; CDR2 reads SMNVEV (reference sequence). The CDR3 spans 15 residues. J gave up 0 bases and V 3 bases, and 2 bases lay outside the gene matches. Here the CDR3 DNA reads TGTGCCAGCAGTTTCTCTAGCGGGAGCTCCTACGAGCAGTACTTC. The encoded protein is CASSFSSGSSYEQYF.